The clone carrying this TCR beta chain was detected only a few times. What it recognizes is unknown. This sample was taken from a study of coeliac disease. General study results and limits: Intraepithelial and lamina propria fractions were not highly pure. Known gliadin-specific TRB sequences: about 55% of the 18 coeliac samples, only 1 of 6 controls. Active celiac intraepithelial and lamina propria samples had lower TRB and TRG clonality than control samples.

The method was immunoSEQ multiplex PCR; TCRdb's version includes in-frame clones alone and lacks a portion of them. Among some 4,000 clones, about three fifths were seen once, and the ten largest hold about 6.1%. Sequencing used one aliquot of approximately 490,000 cells per fraction. The receptor was derived from a man between 65 and 85 years old without celiac disease. Sequenced: lymphocytes from the gut lamina propria.

As DNA, the CDR3 is TGTGCCAGCAGCCGGACAGAATCCCTAGATACGCAGTATTTT. As protein: CASSRTESLDTQYF. This rearrangement joins TRBV6-1 to TRBJ2-3; D might be TRBD1 (6 bases). V dropped 6 bases and J dropped 5 bases, with 15 bases sitting between them. This CDR3 has 14 residues. Germline V lookup: CDR1 MNHNS, CDR2 SASEGT.